This record covers a single T cell receptor beta chain. This entry belongs to a study of blood T cell repertoires in COVID-19. Turning to the study itself: Spain, Italy and the United States supplied samples that represented acute and convalescent COVID-19.

Here immunoSEQ multiplex PCR was the method, and the copy in TCRdb shows in-frame clones only, minus some. The sample shows around 270,000 clones, around 81% of them seen only once. CDR1 and CDR2 (germline): GTSNPN, SVGIG (reference sequence). The length of the CDR3 is 14 residues. Trimming cost V 5 bases and J 5 bases; bases outside gene matches: 5. Patients of the Seattle cohort, enrolled during active infection, were followed longitudinally. The source material was peripheral blood. The rearrangement joins TRBV30 to TRBJ2-3; TRBD2 agrees at 12 bases. This TCR was recovered from a person aged 65 to 79 with COVID-19, enrolled during active disease. CDR3 region: CAWSTSGSGDTQYF. The CDR3 DNA follows: TGTGCCTGGTCGACTAGCGGGAGTGGAGATACGCAGTATTTT.